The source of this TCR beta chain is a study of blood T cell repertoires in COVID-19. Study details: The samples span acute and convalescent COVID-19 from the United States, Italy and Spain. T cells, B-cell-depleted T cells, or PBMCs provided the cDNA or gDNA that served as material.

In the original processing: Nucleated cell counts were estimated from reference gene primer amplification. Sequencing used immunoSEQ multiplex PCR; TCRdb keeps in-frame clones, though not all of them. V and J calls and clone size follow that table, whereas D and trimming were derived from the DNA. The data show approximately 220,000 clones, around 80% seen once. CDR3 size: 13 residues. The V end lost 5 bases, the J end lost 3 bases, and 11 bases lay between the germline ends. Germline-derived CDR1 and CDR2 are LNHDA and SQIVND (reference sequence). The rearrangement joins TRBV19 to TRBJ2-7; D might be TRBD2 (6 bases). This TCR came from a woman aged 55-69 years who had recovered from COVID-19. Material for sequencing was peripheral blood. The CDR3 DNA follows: TGTGCCAGTAGTCCGGACTACAGCTACGAGCAGTACTTC. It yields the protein CASSPDYSYEQYF.